This T cell receptor (beta chain) was observed in a study of T cell responses to AZD1222 COVID-19 vaccine. The repertoire was sequenced with immunoSEQ multiplex PCR; TCRdb's copy has only in-frame clones and lacks some. Of 110,000 to 150,000 clones in the sample, around 92% were seen once. As for this clone: Its cognate antigen is unknown.

The CDR3 loop spans 15 amino acids. Trimming stripped 4 bases from V and 3 bases from J, with 14 bases between. The V gene's germline CDR1 is KGHSH and CDR2 LQKENI. Study results and limitations: The repertoires were collected only after the peak T cell response. Among vaccine-associated CD4 TCRs, coverage spanned spike, with dominance at 160-218 and 743-854. Just a handful of AZD1222 recipients tested seropositive at baseline.

This receptor was identified in an adult who received the AZD1222 COVID-19 vaccine. The sample was peripheral blood, taken 28 days after the second AZD1222 dose. The V and J genes are TRBV18 and TRBJ2-3; D possibly corresponds to TRBD2 (6 bases). CDR3 loop: CASSLRLDGTDTQYF. CDR3 coding DNA: TGTGCCAGCTCACTACGACTAGACGGGACAGATACGCAGTATTTT.